This T cell receptor (beta chain) was recorded in a study of T cells expressing NK-cell markers. Study-level background: It was from sorted CD3+CD56+NKG2C+, CD3+CD56+NKG2C- and CD3+CD56-NKG2C+ T cells that TCR beta repertoires came. The eight sequenced donors comprised seven who were HCMV-seropositive and one who was seronegative. Study-wide findings and caveats: These clonotypes, the leaders elsewhere, also led the CD3+CD56-NKG2C+ fraction in a few donors.

In regard to this clonotype: Its antigen is unknown.

From its re-call of the 5' RACE reads, TCRdb lists each CDR3 protein once, without DNA. This sample contains roughly 160,000 distinct CDR3 sequences. The TCR originated in a man aged 18-69 years in good health. The sample comprised blood T cells: a sorted CD56 or NKG2C T cell subset, CD4+ or CD8+ T cells, or bulk PBMC T cells (not recorded which).

The CDR3 region is CASSLQGRNSPLHF. This chain connects TRBV19 to TRBJ1-6; without DNA, the TCRdb call of TRBD1 cannot be checked. The CDR3 contains 14 residues. Germline CDR1 is LNHDA and CDR2 is SQIVND (reference sequence).